The 26 T cell receptor beta chains below were found in one sample sequenced in a study of blood T cell repertoires in COVID-19. Libraries were prepared by immunoSEQ multiplex PCR; TCRdb keeps only in-frame clonotypes and omits some of them. Of 80,000 to 100,000 clones in the sample, about 85% were seen once. Sequenced material: peripheral blood. These receptors came from a man in his sixties with acute or convalescent COVID-19.

The chain is built from TRBV29-1 and TRBJ1-4; TRBD1 aligns across 9 bases. Germline V gene lookup returns CDR1 SQVTM and CDR2 ANQGSEA. Trimming removed 6 bases from V and 7 bases from J; junction bases left unmatched: 9. This CDR3 is built from 14 residues. Here the CDR3 DNA reads TGCAGCGTGGAACACGGGACAGGGCCTGAAAAACTGTTTTTT. Its translation is CSVEHGTGPEKLFF.

V and J are TRBV29-1 and TRBJ2-5; 12 bases agree with TRBD2. This CDR3 spans 14 amino acids. CDR1 SQVTM and CDR2 ANQGSEA come from the germline V gene. V dropped 4 bases and J dropped 2; count of bases not matched to a gene: 2. The CDR3 DNA sequence: TGCAGCGTTGTACTAGCGGGGGGACAAGAGACCCAGTACTTC. Amino acids: CSVVLAGGQETQYF.

This clone appeared once. The rearrangement links TRBV7-2 to TRBJ1-5; 9 bases match TRBD1. The junction had 7 bases not matched to a gene; V was cut back by 1 base and J by 6 bases. The CDR3 contains 16 residues. CDR1 is SGHTA and CDR2 is FQGNSA in the germline V gene. CDR3 nucleotides: TGTGCCAGCAGCTTAGGGAAGGGACAGGGCGGTCAGCCCCAGCATTTT. This translates into CASSLGKGQGGQPQHF.

This chain connects TRBV28 to TRBJ2-7; TRBD2 might be the D (5 bases). V lost 1 base and J 3 bases, leaving 13 bases between the germline ends. The CDR3 spans 15 residues. The germline V gene encodes CDR1 MDHEN and CDR2 SYDVKM. The CDR3 nucleotides are TGTGCCAGCAGTTTATCTGACGTTACTAGCTACGAGCAGTACTTC. Translation gives CASSLSDVTSYEQYF.

The chain employs TRBV20-1 and TRBJ1-6, with D unresolved. The V gene's germline CDR1 is DFQATT and CDR2 SNEGSKA (reference sequence). The CDR3 consists of 9 residues. Trimming removed 5 bases at V and 16 bases at J, with 9 bases between. The CDR3 DNA sequence: TGCAGTGCTGGACTGCCGCTCCACTTT. Its protein is CSAGLPLHF.

V is TRBV11-2 and J is TRBJ2-1, with 9 bases matching TRBD1. V was pared by 5 bases and J by 7 bases, with 9 bases of the junction left unmatched. Germline V gene lookup returns CDR1 SGHAT and CDR2 FQNNGV. CDR3 size: 15 residues. Written as DNA, the CDR3 is TGTGCCAGCAGCCCGTTACAGGGGGCGGTGAATGAGCAGTTCTTC. It specifies CASSPLQGAVNEQFF. Drawing the rest from reference TRBV11-2 and TRBJ2-1, the complete variable domain is EAGVAQSPRYKIIEKRQSVAFWCNPISGHATLYWYQQILGQGPKLLIQFQNNGVVDDSQLPKDRFSAERLKGVDSTLKIQPAKLEDSAVYLCASSPLQGAVNEQFFGPGTRLTVL.

This clone was seen just once. The chain couples TRBV7-2 to TRBJ2-3; the D is unclear. Trimming took 5 bases from V and 0 from J, leaving 3 bases between them. Germline loops: CDR1 SGHTA, CDR2 FQGNSA. The CDR3 length is 12 residues. The CDR3 reads CASSLSTDTQYF. The CDR3, as DNA: TGTGCCAGCAGCCTCAGCACAGATACGCAGTATTTT. The variable domain in full, with the rest retrieved from reference TRBV7-2 and TRBJ2-3, is GAGVSQSPSNKVTEKGKDVELRCDPISGHTALYWYRQSLGQGLEFLIYFQGNSAPDKSGLPSDRFSAERTGGSVSTLTIQRTQQEDSAVYLCASSLSTDTQYFGPGTRLTVL.

The chain carries TRBV7-9 and TRBJ2-5; D remains ambiguous. In germline, CDR1 is SEHNR, CDR2 FQNEAQ (reference sequence). This CDR3 spans 11 amino acids. V was cut by 4 bases and J by 4 bases, with 4 bases left in between. The CDR3 DNA reads as TGTGCCAGCAGCTCAGTAGAGACCCAGTACTTC. It is translated as CASSSVETQYF.

This clone is a singleton in its sample. This chain links TRBV6-2 or TRBV6-3 with TRBJ2-3, with D possibly TRBD2 on 6 matching bases. Trimming pared 2 bases from V and 3 bases from J, leaving 15 bases between. Germline values: CDR1 MNHEY, CDR2 SVGEGT. There are 16 residues in the CDR3. Written as DNA, the CDR3 is TGTGCCAGCAGTTACCTCTCGACGGGGGAAACAGATACGCAGTATTTT. Its protein is CASSYLSTGETDTQYF.

The CDR3 spells CASTRQGSNQPQHF. The CDR3, as DNA: TGTGCCAGTACCCGACAGGGGTCGAATCAGCCCCAGCATTTT. V usage is TRBV19 and J usage is TRBJ1-5; 8 bases are a match to TRBD1. Germline-derived CDR1 and CDR2 are LNHDA and SQIVND (reference sequence). This CDR3 is built from 14 residues. Trimming at V came to 7 bases and at J to 4 bases, leaving 6 bases not matched to a gene.

This clone was detected only a few times. The V call is TRBV5-4, the J call TRBJ2-2, with 7 bases fitting TRBD2. This CDR3 is 14 amino acids long. With 2 bases clipped from V and 6 bases from J, the junction kept 4 bases outside the gene matches. From germline, CDR1 is SGHNT and CDR2 YYREEE (reference sequence). CDR3 in amino acids: CASSFGGDAGELFF. DNA of the CDR3: TGTGCCAGCAGCTTTGGGGGGGACGCCGGGGAGCTGTTTTTT.

The V call is TRBV7-2, the J call TRBJ2-2; maybe TRBD1 (6 bases). CDR3 length equals 15 residues. Deletions cut 5 bases from V and 8 bases from J, with 18 bases between. Germline values: CDR1 SGHTA, CDR2 FQGNSA. CDR3 DNA: TGTGCCAGCAGCCAACAGGGTCCCGCGCTAGGGGAGCTGTTTTTT. As protein: CASSQQGPALGELFF.

This clone was seen a handful of times. The chain combines TRBV19 with TRBJ2-7, with a weak D call TRBD1 (7 bases). This CDR3 comprises 16 residues. The V gene lost 9 bases and the J gene lost 7 bases, with 28 bases spanning the gap. Germline assignment: CDR1 LNHDA and CDR2 SQIVND (reference sequence). The CDR3 loop is CASLPTGEDPFQEQYF. CDR3 nucleotide sequence: TGTGCCAGCTTACCAACAGGGGAGGACCCCTTCCAGGAGCAGTACTTC.

This clone has just a few counts. V gene TRBV27 combines with J gene TRBJ2-1; tentatively, D is TRBD2 (6 bases). Trimming cost V 0 bases and J 0 bases, with 15 bases left between them. Germline CDR1 is MNHEY and CDR2 is SMNVEV (reference sequence). CDR3 size: 18 residues. The CDR3, as DNA: TGTGCCAGCAGTTTATCGGGTTCGGGGGTTAGCTCCTACAATGAGCAGTTCTTC. It yields the protein CASSLSGSGVSSYNEQFF.

The J gene is TRBJ2-5, the V gene TRBV6-1; D may be TRBD1 (7 bases). The CDR3 has 18 residues. Germline-derived CDR1 and CDR2 are MNHNS and SASEGT. Trimming left V 1 base short and J 5 bases short, with 23 bases between. CDR3 nucleotides: TGTGCCAGCAGTGAAGAGGAAGGGTGGAGGGGGCGCGTTGAGACCCAGTACTTC. It translates to CASSEEEGWRGRVETQYF.

V usage is TRBV24-1 and J usage is TRBJ2-1; tentative D call: TRBD1 (6 bases). This CDR3 is 16 amino acids long. Germline V gene lookup returns CDR1 KGHDR and CDR2 SFDVKD. With 3 bases removed from V and 6 bases from J, the gap between germline ends came to 17 bases. CDR3 nucleotides: TGTGCCACCAGTGATCCGAGGACAGCCCATGCCAATGAGCAGTTCTTC. It encodes CATSDPRTAHANEQFF.

The rearrangement uses TRBV11-3 and TRBJ2-7, with 9 bases that match TRBD1. V was pared by 1 base and J by 4 bases, with 2 bases of the junction left unmatched. Germline V CDR1 and CDR2: SGHNT, YENEEA. The CDR3 contains 14 residues. The CDR3 nucleotides are TGTGCCAGCAGCTTAGGGGACAGGGAATACGAGCAGTACTTC. It encodes CASSLGDREYEQYF.

The rearrangement links TRBV11-3 to TRBJ1-1, with 8 bases aligning to TRBD1. Germline CDR1 is SGHNT and CDR2 is YENEEA. The V gene end was trimmed by 2 bases and the J gene end by 9 bases; junction bases not matched to a gene: 11. The CDR3 contains 15 residues. CDR3 nucleotides: TGTGCCAGCAGCTTAAAGGCAGGGGGCATGAGGAAAGCTTTCTTT. Encoded protein: CASSLKAGGMRKAFF.

In this sample, this clone turned up once. The chain employs TRBV4-3 and TRBJ2-7; D unresolved. V gave up 0 bases and J gave up 2 bases, with 11 bases separating them. The CDR3 sequence is 15 residues long. The germline gives CDR1 LGHNA, CDR2 YSLEER. This chain's CDR3 is CASSQDAVVAYEQYF. In DNA, the CDR3 is TGCGCCAGCAGCCAAGATGCCGTAGTAGCCTACGAGCAGTACTTC.

The V call is TRBV4-2, the J call TRBJ2-3, with 14 bases fitting TRBD2. The CDR3 totals 18 residues. Germline V lookup: CDR1 LGHNA, CDR2 YNFKEQ. V gave up 0 bases and J gave up 4 bases; unmatched junction bases: 6. CDR3 in amino acids: CASSQEGTSGSGADTQYF. In nucleotides, the CDR3 is TGTGCCAGCAGCCAAGAGGGGACTAGCGGGAGTGGAGCAGATACGCAGTATTTT.

This clone was detected once. V usage is TRBV11-3 and J usage is TRBJ2-1; 16 bases match TRBD2. From germline, CDR1 is SGHNT and CDR2 YENEEA. CDR3 length equals 17 residues. Trimming cost V 0 bases and J 7 bases; bases outside gene matches: 3. CDR3 DNA: TGTGCCAGCAGCTTAGATCCGGGACTAGCGGGAGGGAATGAGCAGTTCTTC. Its protein product is CASSLDPGLAGGNEQFF.

The rearrangement links TRBV7-2 to TRBJ2-2, with a tentative D call TRBD1 (5 bases). This CDR3 is built from 19 residues. Per germline, CDR1 SGHTA and CDR2 FQGNSA. With 2 bases removed from V and 2 bases from J, the gap between germline ends came to 21 bases. The CDR3 loop reads CASSLYLGAGTANTGELFF. The DNA of the CDR3 is TGTGCCAGCAGCTTATATCTTGGGGCCGGCACTGCCAACACCGGGGAGCTGTTTTTT. Complete variable domain (other parts from reference TRBV7-2 and TRBJ2-2): GAGVSQSPSNKVTEKGKDVELRCDPISGHTALYWYRQSLGQGLEFLIYFQGNSAPDKSGLPSDRFSAERTGGSVSTLTIQRTQQEDSAVYLCASSLYLGAGTANTGELFFGEGSRLTVL.

A few counts support this clone. The chain has TRBV10-3 and TRBJ2-2, with 9 bases lining up with TRBD2. CDR1 is ENHRY, CDR2 SYGVKD, per germline. V lost 6 bases and J lost 1; bases outside the gene matches: 0. There are 14 residues in the CDR3. The CDR3 nucleotides are TGTGCCATCAGGACTAGCGGGAACACCGGGGAGCTGTTTTTT. It yields the protein CAIRTSGNTGELFF.

The gene calls are TRBV15 and TRBJ2-5; TRBD2 matches 8 bases. The CDR3 is 14 residues long. The germline gives CDR1 LNHNV, CDR2 YYDKDF (reference sequence). J gave up 3 bases and V 5 bases, and 5 bases lay outside the gene matches. This CDR3 reads CATSSGGAEETQYF. The CDR3 DNA reads TGTGCCACCAGCTCGGGGGGGGCCGAAGAGACCCAGTACTTC.

In DNA form, the CDR3 reads TGTGCCAGCAGTGAACCACAGGGGCTGGATGAAGCTTTCTTT. This encodes CASSEPQGLDEAFF. This chain connects TRBV2 to TRBJ1-1; 7 bases are shared with TRBD1. Germline CDR1 and CDR2: SNHLY and FYNNEI. This CDR3 has 14 residues. The J segment lost 7 bases and the V segment lost 2 bases, leaving 7 bases of the junction unmatched. Full variable domain (outside the CDR3, taken from reference TRBV2 and TRBJ1-1): EPEVTQTPSHQVTQMGQEVILRCVPISNHLYFYWYRQILGQKVEFLVSFYNNEISEKSEIFDDQFSVERPDGSNFTLKIRSTKLEDSAMYFCASSEPQGLDEAFFGQGTRLTVV.

The genes are TRBV5-1 and TRBJ2-7; TRBD1 might be the D (6 bases). The CDR3 runs 15 residues. CDR1 and CDR2 from the germline V gene are SGHRS and YFSETQ. V was cut by 0 bases and J by 6 bases, with 16 bases left in between. The CDR3 protein is CASSLEGDRFIEQYF. CDR3 nucleotides: TGCGCCAGCAGCTTGGAGGGGGACCGCTTTATCGAGCAGTACTTC.